This record covers a single T cell receptor (beta chain). These data come from a study of blood T cell repertoires in COVID-19. Turning to the study itself: The United States, Italy and Spain supplied acute and convalescent COVID-19 samples. PBMCs, B-cell-depleted T cells, or T cells provided the cDNA or gDNA that made up the material.

As processed by the authors: It was from reference gene primer amplification that nucleated cell counts were estimated. Generated by immunoSEQ multiplex PCR, the TCRdb table keeps only in-frame clones and is missing some. That table furnishes V, J and clone size, whereas the DNA furnished D and trimming. Among fewer than 110,000 clones listed, 84% were seen once. The CDR3 runs to 16 residues. V shed 4 bases, J shed 7 bases, and the junction held 10 bases outside the gene matches. Germline V gene sequence: CDR1 SGHVS, CDR2 FQNEAQ. The source is a human donor in a cohort sampled during active COVID-19. The J gene is TRBJ1-1, the V gene TRBV7-8; 12 nucleotides align to TRBD1. Sequencing was performed on peripheral blood. CDR3 amino acids: CASSSGTGGLNGEAFF. The CDR3 coding sequence is TGTGCCAGCAGCTCCGGGACAGGGGGCTTGAATGGTGAAGCTTTCTTT. Full variable domain (remainder filled in from reference TRBV7-8 and TRBJ1-1): GAGVSQSPRYKVAKRGQDVALRCDPISGHVSLFWYQQALGQGPEFLTYFQNEAQLDKSGLPSDRFFAERPEGSVSTLKIQRTQQEDSAVYLCASSSGTGGLNGEAFFGQGTRLTVV.